This is a list of T cell receptor beta chains from one sample in a study of cytomegalovirus exposure and HLA in healthy donors. Clones were sequenced by immunoSEQ multiplex PCR, and TCRdb holds only the in-frame ones, with some missing. Among almost 200,000 clones listed, around 80% were seen once. Sequencing was carried out using PBMCs. The receptors were sampled from a man younger than 45 in good health and CMV-seronegative. Each CDR3 is given with its conserved first and last residue. D genes are given only for firm matches. Rows give clone size only sometimes, using once, few, many, or a class for an expanded clone.

>TRBV9|14|-|TRBJ1-5|-
TGTGCCAGCAGCGTAGACCCCAGGGCCCAGCCCCAGCATTTT
CASSVDPRAQPQHF
>TRBV6-4|15|-|TRBJ2-1|TRBD2
TGTGCCAGCAGTGACCTAGCGGGAGCGGGCAATGAGCAGTTCTTC
CASSDLAGAGNEQFF
>TRBV9|15|-|TRBJ2-7|TRBD2
TGTGCCAGCAGCGTAGCTAGCGGGAAAAACTACGAGCAGTACTTC
CASSVASGKNYEQYF
>TRBV11-2|13|-|TRBJ1-4|-
TGTGCCAGCAGCAACCGACAGACAGTTAAACTGTTTTTT
CASSNRQTVKLFF
>TRBV7-7|14|-|TRBJ2-1|TRBD2
TGTGCTAGCAGCTTAGGACTAGCGGGGGGTGAGCAGTTCTTC
CASSLGLAGGEQFF
>TRBV11-3|14|-|TRBJ2-3|-
TGTGCCAGCAGCGATAGACAGAGCACAGATACGCAGTATTTT
CASSDRQSTDTQYF
>TRBV9|15|-|TRBJ2-3|-
TGTGCCAGCAGCGTAAGCGGGTTGGCGACAGATACGCAGTATTTT
CASSVSGLATDTQYF
>TRBV27|16|-|TRBJ2-5|TRBD1
TGTGCCAGCAGCCCCCCGACAGGGGGGTTTGGAGAGACCCAGTACTTC
CASSPPTGGFGETQYF
>TRBV19|14|once|TRBJ2-7|TRBD1
TGTGCCAGTAGTTCCAGACAGGGTCCTGGGGAGCAGTACTTC
CASSSRQGPGEQYF
>TRBV27|14|-|TRBJ1-1|TRBD1
TGTGCCAGCAGTTTATCGGCAGGGGGCACTGAAGCTTTCTTT
CASSLSAGGTEAFF
>TRBV27|15|-|TRBJ1-1|TRBD1
TGTGCCAGCAGCCACAACAGGGGGGGGAACACTGAAGCTTTCTTT
CASSHNRGGNTEAFF
>TRBV25-1|15|-|TRBJ2-3|-
TGTGCCAGCAGTGAATATACCCTAGCGACAGATACGCAGTATTTT
CASSEYTLATDTQYF
>TRBV14|15|-|TRBJ1-2|TRBD1
TGTGCCAGCAGCCAAGGGACAGGGGGCCGATATGGCTACACCTTC
CASSQGTGGRYGYTF
>TRBV29-1|13|-|TRBJ2-1|TRBD2
TGCAGCGTTGAGGTGACTAGCGTCTATGAGCAGTTCTTC
CSVEVTSVYEQFF
>TRBV28|16|-|TRBJ2-1|TRBD2
TGTGCCAGCAGTCTAGGACTAGCGGTCTCCTACAATGAGCAGTTCTTC
CASSLGLAVSYNEQFF
>TRBV18|17|-|TRBJ2-5|TRBD2
TGTGCCAGCTCACCACTGGCTAGCGGGAGCGAGCAGGTGACCCAGTACTTC
CASSPLASGSEQVTQYF
>TRBV5-1|14|-|TRBJ2-7|TRBD1
TGCGCCAGCAGCGTCGACAGGGGGCCCTACGAGCAGTACTTC
CASSVDRGPYEQYF
>TRBV6-1|13|-|TRBJ2-1|TRBD1
TGTGCCAGCAGGAGGGACAGGGTTGATGAGCAGTTCTTC
CASRRDRVDEQFF
>TRBV5-1|14|once|TRBJ2-7|TRBD1
TGCGCCAGCAGCGGCGGACAGGGATTCTACGAGCAGTACTTC
CASSGGQGFYEQYF
>TRBV28|15|once|TRBJ2-7|-
TGTGCCAGCAGATGGACGACTGGGAGCCCCTACGAGCAGTACTTC
CASRWTTGSPYEQYF